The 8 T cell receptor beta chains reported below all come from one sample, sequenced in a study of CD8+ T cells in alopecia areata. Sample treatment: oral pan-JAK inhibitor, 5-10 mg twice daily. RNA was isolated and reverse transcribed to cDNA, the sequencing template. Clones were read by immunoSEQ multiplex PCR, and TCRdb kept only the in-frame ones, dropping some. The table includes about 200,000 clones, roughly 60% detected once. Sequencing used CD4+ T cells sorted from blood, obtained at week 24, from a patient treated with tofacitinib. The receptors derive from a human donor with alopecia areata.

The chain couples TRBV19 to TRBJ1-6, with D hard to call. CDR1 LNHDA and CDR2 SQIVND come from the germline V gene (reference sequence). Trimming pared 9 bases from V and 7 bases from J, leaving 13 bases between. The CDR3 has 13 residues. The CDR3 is CASSPRSNSPLHF. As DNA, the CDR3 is TGTGCCAGCAGCCCTCGGTCGAATTCACCCCTCCACTTT.

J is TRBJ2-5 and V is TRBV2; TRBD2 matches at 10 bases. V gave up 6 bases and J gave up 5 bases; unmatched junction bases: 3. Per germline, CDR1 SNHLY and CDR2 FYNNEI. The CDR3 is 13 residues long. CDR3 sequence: CASRLAGMETQYF. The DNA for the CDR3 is TGTGCCAGCAGACTAGCGGGGATGGAGACCCAGTACTTC.

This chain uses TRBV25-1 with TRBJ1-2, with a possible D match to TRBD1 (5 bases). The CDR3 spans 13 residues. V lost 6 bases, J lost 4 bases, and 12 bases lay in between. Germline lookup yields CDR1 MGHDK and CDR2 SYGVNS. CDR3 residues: CASSRDRSYGYTF. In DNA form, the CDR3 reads TGTGCCAGCAGCAGGGACCGAAGCTATGGCTACACCTTC.

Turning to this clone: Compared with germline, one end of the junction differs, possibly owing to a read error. The CDR3 DNA is TGTGCCAGCAGTTTGGACTCGGAAGAGACCCAGTACTTC. Protein: CASSLDSEETQYF. V gene TRBV5-4 combines with J gene TRBJ2-5; tentatively, D is TRBD2 (5 bases). The CDR3 spans 13 residues. Germline-derived CDR1 and CDR2 are SGHNT and YYREEE (reference sequence).

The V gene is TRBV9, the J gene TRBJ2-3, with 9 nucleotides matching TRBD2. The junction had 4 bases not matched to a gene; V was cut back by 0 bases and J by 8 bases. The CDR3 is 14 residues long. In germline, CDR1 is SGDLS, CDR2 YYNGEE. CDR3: CASSVALAGVTQYF. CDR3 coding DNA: TGTGCCAGCAGCGTAGCATTAGCGGGGGTTACGCAGTATTTT.

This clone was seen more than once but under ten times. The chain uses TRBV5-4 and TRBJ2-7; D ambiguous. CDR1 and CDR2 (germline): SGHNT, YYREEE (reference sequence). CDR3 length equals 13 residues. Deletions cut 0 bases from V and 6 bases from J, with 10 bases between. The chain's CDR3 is CASSLEGRSEQYF. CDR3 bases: TGTGCCAGCAGCTTGGAGGGAAGGTCCGAGCAGTACTTC.

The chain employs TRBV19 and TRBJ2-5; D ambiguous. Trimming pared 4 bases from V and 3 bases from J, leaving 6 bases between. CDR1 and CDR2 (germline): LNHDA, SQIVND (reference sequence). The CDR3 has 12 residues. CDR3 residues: CASSTDKETQYF. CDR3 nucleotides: TGTGCCAGTAGTACCGACAAAGAGACCCAGTACTTC.

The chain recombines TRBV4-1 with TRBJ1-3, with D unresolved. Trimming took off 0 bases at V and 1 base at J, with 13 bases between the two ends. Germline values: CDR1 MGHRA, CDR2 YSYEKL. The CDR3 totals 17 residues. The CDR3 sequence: CASSQEPSGGSGNTIYF. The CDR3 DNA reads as TGCGCCAGCAGCCAAGAGCCTTCAGGAGGTTCTGGAAACACCATATATTTT.